These 27 T cell receptor beta chains were sequenced from one sample in a study of cytomegalovirus exposure and HLA in healthy donors. The primer mix had 60 Vbeta and 13 Jbeta primers. This table comes from immunoSEQ multiplex PCR, and its TCRdb copy is limited to in-frame clones, with some not included. This repertoire shows 100,000 or so clones, approximately 72% found once; its top ten account for 10%. Sequencing was performed on PBMCs. Source of these receptors: a man aged 25-45 years in good health and CMV-seropositive.

V is TRBV7-2 and J is TRBJ2-7; a possible D gene is TRBD1 (6 bases). V lost 5 bases and J 0 bases, leaving 11 bases between the germline ends. This CDR3 contains 14 residues. CDR1 is SGHTA, CDR2 FQGNSA, per germline. DNA of the CDR3: TGTGCCAGCAGCCTGGACAGTTTCTCCTACGAGCAGTACTTC. Translating it yields CASSLDSFSYEQYF.

This chain connects TRBV6-5 to TRBJ2-2; 12 bases line up with TRBD2. The CDR3 extends over 16 amino acids. Germline CDR1 MNHEY, CDR2 SVGAGI. V gave up 2 bases and J gave up 5 bases; unmatched junction bases: 3. The CDR3, as DNA: TGTGCCAGCAGTTACGGACTAGCGGGGAAAACCGGGGAGCTGTTTTTT. Translation: CASSYGLAGKTGELFF.

The J gene is TRBJ1-3, the V gene TRBV6-5; 7 nucleotides line up with TRBD1. In germline, CDR1 is MNHEY, CDR2 SVGAGI. There are 15 residues in the CDR3. With V trimmed by 5 bases and J by 2 bases, 6 bases remained unmatched. The CDR3 loop reads CASSQTGYAGNTIYF. CDR3 DNA sequence: TGTGCCAGCAGTCAGACAGGGTATGCTGGAAACACCATATATTTT.

CDR3 DNA sequence: TGCAGCGTTGCTCTTCCAGGGACAACTAATGAAAAACTGTTTTTT. Its protein product is CSVALPGTTNEKLFF. The rearrangement uses TRBV29-1 and TRBJ1-4, with a weak D call TRBD1 (5 bases). The CDR3 consists of 15 residues. V was pared by 4 bases and J by 0 bases, with 12 bases between. Germline CDR1 is SQVTM and CDR2 is ANQGSEA. The complete variable domain, with remaining parts taken from reference TRBV29-1 and TRBJ1-4, reads SAVISQKPSRDICQRGTSLTIQCQVDSQVTMMFWYRQQPGQSLTLIATANQGSEATYESGFVIDKFPISRPNLTFSTLTVSNMSPEDSSIYLCSVALPGTTNEKLFFGSGTQLSVL.

V is TRBV7-3 and J is TRBJ2-5; 11 positions agree with TRBD1. The J segment lost 1 base and the V segment lost 2 bases, leaving 9 bases of the junction unmatched. CDR1 is SGHTA, CDR2 FQGTGA, per germline. The CDR3 totals 18 residues. The CDR3 loop reads CASSLPGQGVTSQETQYF. DNA for the CDR3: TGTGCCAGCAGCTTACCGGGACAGGGGGTGACCTCCCAAGAGACCCAGTACTTC.

J is TRBJ1-5 and V is TRBV2; D is unclear. V was clipped by 10 bases and J by 0 bases, with 10 bases between them. The CDR3 has 13 residues. Germline loops: CDR1 SNHLY, CDR2 FYNNEI. The CDR3 loop is CATKRGSNQPQHF. Written as DNA, the CDR3 is TGTGCCACCAAGCGCGGTAGCAATCAGCCCCAGCATTTT.

CDR3 protein: CASHTLGQVYEQYF. The CDR3 coding sequence is TGTGCCAGCCATACTTTGGGACAGGTCTACGAGCAGTACTTC. The chain links TRBV2 to TRBJ2-7; 8 nucleotides match TRBD1. The germline gives CDR1 SNHLY, CDR2 FYNNEI. CDR3 size: 14 residues. The V segment lost 8 bases and the J segment 3 bases; nucleotides outside the gene matches: 9.

The genes are TRBV28 and TRBJ1-4; TRBD1 might be the D (5 bases). The CDR3 is 12 residues long. CDR1 is MDHEN, CDR2 SYDVKM, per germline. Trimming took off 7 bases at V and 13 bases at J, with 16 bases between the two ends. CDR3 sequence: CASTSTGIILFF. The CDR3 DNA is TGTGCCAGCACCAGTACAGGCATAATACTGTTTTTT. The variable domain in full, with the rest retrieved from reference TRBV28 and TRBJ1-4, is DVKVTQSSRYLVKRTGEKVFLECVQDMDHENMFWYRQDPGLGLRLIYFSYDVKMKEKGDIPEGYSVSREKKERFSLILESASTNQTSMYLCASTSTGIILFFGSGTQLSVL.

The rearrangement uses TRBV6-1 and TRBJ2-1, with D maybe TRBD1 (5 bases). The CDR3 covers 15 residues. Germline values: CDR1 MNHNS, CDR2 SASEGT. Trimming removed 4 bases from V and 0 bases from J, with 10 bases in between. The CDR3 coding sequence is TGTGCCAGCAGTGTAGGGGAAAGCTCCTACAATGAGCAGTTCTTC. It specifies CASSVGESSYNEQFF.

The gene calls are TRBV13 and TRBJ2-1, with 10 bases identical to TRBD2. Losses at the gene ends were 0 bases for V and 4 bases for J; bases not matched to a gene: 12. CDR1 and CDR2 from the germline V gene are PRHDT and FYEKMQ (reference sequence). The CDR3 consists of 19 residues. The CDR3 is CASSLGSLAGAMGYNEQFF. The DNA of the CDR3 is TGTGCCAGCAGCTTAGGCTCTCTAGCGGGGGCCATGGGGTACAATGAGCAGTTCTTC. Complete variable domain (other parts from reference TRBV13 and TRBJ2-1): AAGVIQSPRHLIKEKRETATLKCYPIPRHDTVYWYQQGPGQDPQFLISFYEKMQSDKGSIPDRFSAQQFSDYHSELNMSSLELGDSALYFCASSLGSLAGAMGYNEQFFGPGTRLTVL.

This sequence joins TRBV7-9 and TRBJ2-7, with 9 bases that match TRBD1. The germline V gene has CDR1 SEHNR and CDR2 FQNEAQ (reference sequence). The CDR3 has 14 residues. J lost 7 bases, V lost 4 bases, and 8 bases had no gene match. The CDR3 region has the DNA TGTGCCAGCAGCTCCCGGGACAGGGTCGGTGAGCAGTACTTC. Its translation: CASSSRDRVGEQYF.

This clone was detected only a few times. The chain uses TRBV2 and TRBJ2-2; 7 nucleotides line up with TRBD1. The ends lost 4 bases at V and 6 bases at J; junction bases unmatched: 20. The CDR3 has 19 residues. CDR1 SNHLY and CDR2 FYNNEI come from the germline V gene. CDR3 loop: CASSVVPSGQVVSSGELFF. The DNA of the CDR3 is TGTGCCAGCAGTGTAGTGCCGTCAGGACAGGTGGTGTCCTCCGGGGAGCTGTTTTTT.

The chain employs TRBV5-1 and TRBJ1-6; D might be TRBD1 (5 bases). The germline CDR1 and CDR2 sequences are SGHRS and YFSETQ. With 4 bases removed from V and 4 bases from J, the gap between germline ends came to 15 bases. The CDR3 spans 16 residues. Written as DNA, the CDR3 is TGCGCCAGCAGCGCCACAGGAGGGACTTATAATTCACCCCTCCACTTT. Translated: CASSATGGTYNSPLHF.

This chain connects TRBV28 to TRBJ1-1; 8 nucleotides agree with TRBD1. The CDR3 consists of 15 residues. Trimming removed 0 bases from V and 3 bases from J; junction bases left unmatched: 3. CDR1 and CDR2 from the germline V gene are MDHEN and SYDVKM. CDR3 region: CASSLWATGDTEAFF. The CDR3 nucleotides read TGTGCCAGCAGTTTATGGGCGACAGGGGACACTGAAGCTTTCTTT.

This chain joins TRBV7-9 and TRBJ1-4, with D perhaps TRBD1 (5 bases). CDR1 and CDR2 from the germline V gene are SEHNR and FQNEAQ (reference sequence). The CDR3 runs to 16 residues. The germline V and J ends were trimmed by 1 base and 0 bases, with 9 bases remaining between them. CDR3: CASSLGRQSTNEKLFF. CDR3 bases: TGTGCCAGCAGCTTAGGTCGACAGTCAACTAATGAAAAACTGTTTTTT.

The V and J genes are TRBV11-2 and TRBJ1-1, with D tentatively TRBD1 (6 bases). V lost 6 bases, J lost 3 bases, and 17 bases lay in between. Germline CDR1 and CDR2: SGHAT and FQNNGV. This CDR3 spans 15 amino acids. This CDR3 is CASRTIREGDTEAFF. CDR3 DNA: TGTGCCAGCAGGACCATTCGTGAGGGGGACACTGAAGCTTTCTTT.

The chain uses TRBV7-8 and TRBJ2-1; 9 bases match TRBD2. V lost 7 bases to trimming and J lost 6 bases; unmatched junction nucleotides: 10. CDR1 is SGHVS, CDR2 FQNEAQ, per germline. The CDR3 runs to 15 residues. CDR3 DNA sequence: TGTGCCAGCACCCTCTTAGCGGGGGCCTCCAATGAGCAGTTCTTC. Amino acid sequence: CASTLLAGASNEQFF.

The chain employs TRBV21-1 and TRBJ1-2; the table's D gene call, TRBD1, was not cross checked with the DNA. TRBV21-1 is flagged as a pseudogene. CDR3 size: 12 residues. Here the CDR3 reads CASIKQGNGYTF. The CDR3 nucleotides are TGTGCCAGCATCAAACAGGGAAATGGCTACACCTTC.

The chain carries TRBV30 and TRBJ2-5, with 10 positions matching TRBD2. Germline-derived CDR1 and CDR2 are GTSNPN and SVGIG (reference sequence). The CDR3 spans 16 residues. V trimming: 0 bases; J trimming: 4 bases; junction bases outside the gene matches: 8. This CDR3 is CAWSVRLAGVGETQYF. The CDR3 DNA is TGTGCCTGGAGTGTAAGGCTAGCGGGGGTGGGAGAGACCCAGTACTTC. Full variable domain (remainder filled in from reference TRBV30 and TRBJ2-5): SQTIHQWPATLVQPVGSPLSLECTVEGTSNPNLYWYRQAAGRGLQLLFYSVGIGQISSEVPQNLSASRPQDRQFILSSKKLLLSDSGFYLCAWSVRLAGVGETQYFGPGTRLLVL.

This clone has only a few counts. This sequence joins TRBV11-3 and TRBJ2-7; maybe TRBD1 (7 bases). The CDR3 consists of 15 residues. The germline gives CDR1 SGHNT, CDR2 YENEEA. V lost 4 bases, J lost 1 base, and 14 bases lay in between. CDR3 protein: CASSWRQGLSYEQYF. CDR3 DNA: TGTGCCAGCAGCTGGAGACAGGGACTTTCCTACGAGCAGTACTTC.

The chain recombines TRBV11-1 with TRBJ2-5, with 9 bases aligning to TRBD1. The V segment lost 5 bases and the J segment 4 bases; nucleotides outside the gene matches: 5. CDR3 size: 14 residues. CDR1 is SGHAT, CDR2 FQDESV, per germline (reference sequence). Here the CDR3 reads CASSRGQGRETQYF. The CDR3 nucleotides read TGTGCCAGCAGCCGGGGACAGGGAAGAGAGACCCAGTACTTC.

The rearrangement links TRBV5-1 to TRBJ2-2; TRBD2 aligns across 13 bases. Germline V gives CDR1 SGHRS, CDR2 YFSETQ. Germline trimming cut 4 bases from V and 0 bases from J; bases unmatched to any gene: 6. The CDR3 covers 18 residues. Here the CDR3 DNA reads TGCGCCAGCAGCGGGGGACTAGCGGGGTCCGCGAACACCGGGGAGCTGTTTTTT. It encodes CASSGGLAGSANTGELFF.

This clone was detected a few times. The chain is built from TRBV5-1 and TRBJ2-1; D gene ambiguous. This CDR3 is 13 amino acids long. Deletions cut 4 bases from V and 5 bases from J, with 10 bases between. The germline V gene has CDR1 SGHRS and CDR2 YFSETQ. The CDR3 loop is CASSQVLHNEQFF. The CDR3 DNA follows: TGCGCCAGCAGCCAGGTCCTCCACAATGAGCAGTTCTTC.

This sequence joins TRBV7-3 and TRBJ2-7; no definite D call. V lost 5 bases to trimming and J lost 5 bases, with 16 bases between them. This CDR3 is 14 amino acids long. Germline values: CDR1 SGHTA, CDR2 FQGTGA. The DNA for the CDR3 is TGTGCCAGCAGCCCATCCGGGTCTTTCGACGAGCAGTACTTC. Translated, it gives CASSPSGSFDEQYF.

This clone has just a few counts. The V call is TRBV6-1, the J call TRBJ2-5; 8 nucleotides align to TRBD2. Trimming removed 7 bases from V and 3 bases from J; junction bases left unmatched: 4. The CDR3 extends over 13 amino acids. Germline assignment: CDR1 MNHNS and CDR2 SASEGT. The chain's CDR3 is CASMIAGKETQYF. CDR3 DNA: TGTGCCAGCATGATAGCGGGGAAAGAGACCCAGTACTTC.

As DNA, the CDR3 is TGTGCCAGCCTCGCCGGGGGACGGGGCTACACCTTC. Its protein product is CASLAGGRGYTF. The chain uses TRBV28 and TRBJ1-2; perhaps TRBD1 as D (5 bases). In germline, CDR1 is MDHEN, CDR2 SYDVKM. The CDR3 loop spans 12 amino acids. With 8 bases removed from V and 8 bases from J, the gap between germline ends came to 15 bases.

To note about this clone: No DNA is shown, since the ends of the CDR3 on it are uncertain; the CDR3 is the one TCRdb lists. The CDR3 region is CAWSILESNQPQHF. The chain carries TRBV30 and TRBJ1-5. CDR1 GTSNPN and CDR2 SVGIG come from the germline V gene (reference sequence). The CDR3 sequence runs 14 residues, both termini included.